The 17 T cell receptor beta chains below all came from one sample that was sequenced in a study of blood T cell repertoires in COVID-19. TCRdb's copy holds only in-frame clones and misses some; the assay was immunoSEQ multiplex PCR. The data contain 70,000 to 95,000 clones, over 80% of them singletons. The source material was peripheral blood. The receptor source for this set is an elderly man with active or convalescent COVID-19.

The chain joins TRBV12-5 to TRBJ2-5, with D perhaps TRBD1 (5 bases). The CDR3 sequence is 14 residues long. Germline CDR1 is LGHNT and CDR2 is FRNRAP. Trimming removed 5 bases from V and 5 bases from J, with 15 bases in between. CDR3 loop: CASGVDDRRETQYF. The CDR3 DNA reads as TGTGCTAGTGGTGTAGACGACAGACGGGAGACCCAGTACTTC.

This chain uses TRBV5-1 with TRBJ1-2; TRBD1 matches at 8 bases. The CDR3 is 13 amino acids. V lost 4 bases to trimming and J lost 8 bases; unmatched junction nucleotides: 7. Looked up from germline, CDR1 is SGHRS and CDR2 is YFSETQ. CDR3 in DNA: TGCGCCAGCAGCGTGGACAGGGACGGAGGCTACACCTTC. The encoded protein is CASSVDRDGGYTF.

This clone was seen once. V and J are TRBV19 and TRBJ1-6; 7 nucleotides align to TRBD1. The V gene end was trimmed by 6 bases and the J gene end by 9 bases; junction bases not matched to a gene: 11. Germline V lookup: CDR1 LNHDA, CDR2 SQIVND (reference sequence). There are 15 residues in the CDR3. Here the CDR3 reads CASRATGASASPLHF. CDR3 in DNA: TGTGCCAGTAGGGCAACAGGGGCGAGCGCTTCACCCCTCCACTTT.

The chain recombines TRBV7-9 with TRBJ2-1; 11 bases align to TRBD2. V shed 4 bases and J 4 bases; nucleotides not matched to a gene: 6. This CDR3 spans 16 amino acids. Germline CDR1 SEHNR, CDR2 FQNEAQ (reference sequence). The DNA of the CDR3 is TGTGCCAGCAGCTCAATTCTAGCGGGAGGTTACAATGAGCAGTTCTTC. Translated, it gives CASSSILAGGYNEQFF.

This rearrangement joins TRBV6-1 to TRBJ2-3; tentative D call: TRBD1 (6 bases). Per germline, CDR1 MNHNS and CDR2 SASEGT. This CDR3 is built from 14 residues. Trimming removed 3 bases from V and 6 bases from J, with 13 bases in between. In DNA form, the CDR3 reads TGTGCCAGCAGTGAGAACAGGGCTACTGATACGCAGTATTTT. It codes for CASSENRATDTQYF.

The chain employs TRBV2 and TRBJ1-1; D remains unclear. V dropped 6 bases and J dropped 4 bases, with 18 bases sitting between them. In germline, CDR1 is SNHLY, CDR2 FYNNEI. The length of the CDR3 is 15 residues. The DNA for the CDR3 is TGTGCCAGCAGGGCGATAGGGAGCCGGGGCACTGAAGCTTTCTTT. It translates to CASRAIGSRGTEAFF. Filled out from reference TRBV2 and TRBJ1-1, the complete variable domain reads EPEVTQTPSHQVTQMGQEVILRCVPISNHLYFYWYRQILGQKVEFLVSFYNNEISEKSEIFDDQFSVERPDGSNFTLKIRSTKLEDSAMYFCASRAIGSRGTEAFFGQGTRLTVV.

V gene TRBV2 combines with J gene TRBJ1-1, with D unresolved. V dropped 5 bases and J dropped 1 base, with 8 bases sitting between them. CDR1 and CDR2 from the germline V gene are SNHLY and FYNNEI. The CDR3 covers 13 residues. The CDR3 bases are TGTGCCAGCAGTTTAGAGCCGAACACTGAAGCTTTCTTT. Residues: CASSLEPNTEAFF. Full variable domain (missing parts from reference TRBV2 and TRBJ1-1): EPEVTQTPSHQVTQMGQEVILRCVPISNHLYFYWYRQILGQKVEFLVSFYNNEISEKSEIFDDQFSVERPDGSNFTLKIRSTKLEDSAMYFCASSLEPNTEAFFGQGTRLTVV.

CDR3 amino acids: CASSPGGIGTQYF. The CDR3 DNA reads TGTGCCAGCTCACCAGGCGGGATTGGTACGCAGTATTTT. This chain uses TRBV18 with TRBJ2-3; tentative D call: TRBD2 (6 bases). The germline gives CDR1 KGHSH, CDR2 LQKENI. The V end lost 2 bases, the J end lost 8 bases, and 11 bases lay between the germline ends. The CDR3 is made up of 13 amino acids.

V usage is TRBV24-1 and J usage is TRBJ1-5; 10 nucleotides line up with TRBD1. Losses at the gene ends were 4 bases for V and 0 bases for J; bases not matched to a gene: 8. This CDR3 comprises 18 residues. Germline V gene lookup returns CDR1 KGHDR and CDR2 SFDVKD. The CDR3 is CATSDGTGALYSNQPQHF. CDR3 DNA sequence: TGTGCCACCAGTGACGGGACAGGGGCCCTGTATAGCAATCAGCCCCAGCATTTT.

The chain has TRBV11-3 and TRBJ2-4; a weak D match, TRBD2 (5 bases). The CDR3 is 14 residues long. Germline-derived CDR1 and CDR2 are SGHNT and YENEEA. V lost 5 bases, J lost 5 bases, and 13 bases lay in between. The CDR3 nucleotides read TGTGCCAGCAGCAGGTCGAGGGCAGAAAACATTCAGTACTTC. This sequence encodes CASSRSRAENIQYF.

This clone occurred many times. The V call is TRBV11-3, the J call TRBJ2-5; tentative D call: TRBD2 (5 bases). Trimming took off 5 bases at V and 2 bases at J, with 9 bases between the two ends. This CDR3 spans 13 amino acids. Germline V CDR1 and CDR2: SGHNT, YENEEA. Here the CDR3 DNA reads TGTGCCAGCAGCAAACGACTACAAGAGACCCAGTACTTC. Translating it yields CASSKRLQETQYF. Drawing the rest from reference TRBV11-3 and TRBJ2-5, the complete variable domain is EAGVVQSPRYKIIEKKQPVAFWCNPISGHNTLYWYLQNLGQGPELLIRYENEEAVDDSQLPKDRFSAERLKGVDSTLKIQPAELGDSAVYLCASSKRLQETQYFGPGTRLLVL.

V is TRBV6-1 and J is TRBJ1-2; 10 positions agree with TRBD1. V trimming: 1 base; J trimming: 5 bases; junction bases outside the gene matches: 4. This CDR3 comprises 15 residues. Germline loops: CDR1 MNHNS, CDR2 SASEGT. In DNA form, the CDR3 reads TGTGCCAGCAGTGAAGGGGACAGGGGTTGGTATGGCTACACCTTC. As protein: CASSEGDRGWYGYTF.

The chain recombines TRBV5-8 with TRBJ1-3; TRBD1 is a possible D gene (6 bases). The CDR3 is 15 residues long. The germline gives CDR1 SGHTS, CDR2 YDEGEE. V was pared by 0 bases and J by 3 bases, with 10 bases between. CDR3 sequence (DNA): TGTGCCAGCAGCTTGGGGTACAGGGTTGGAAACACCATATATTTT. It specifies CASSLGYRVGNTIYF.

The rearrangement links TRBV5-1 to TRBJ1-1; no clear D gene. V dropped 0 bases and J dropped 3 bases, with 18 bases sitting between them. The CDR3 covers 17 residues. Germline assignment: CDR1 SGHRS and CDR2 YFSETQ. The CDR3 reads CASSLGRRNGKDTEAFF. CDR3 nucleotides: TGCGCCAGCAGCTTGGGCCGCAGGAACGGGAAAGACACTGAAGCTTTCTTT.

The rearrangement links TRBV2 to TRBJ1-5; perhaps TRBD1 as D (6 bases). The CDR3 is made up of 13 amino acids. The V end was cut by 7 bases, the J end by 4 bases, with 11 bases between. Per germline, CDR1 SNHLY and CDR2 FYNNEI. The DNA of the CDR3 is TGTGCCAGCAAGGGGACACTGAATCAGCCCCAGCATTTT. The encoded protein is CASKGTLNQPQHF.

The V and J genes are TRBV7-8 and TRBJ1-2; TRBD1 is a possible D gene (6 bases). The CDR3 loop spans 16 amino acids. From germline, CDR1 is SGHVS and CDR2 FQNEAQ. Trimming left V 4 bases short and J 5 bases short, with 20 bases between. CDR3 region: CASSWAGGTTPYGYTF. Written as DNA, the CDR3 is TGTGCCAGCAGCTGGGCGGGGGGGACAACCCCATATGGCTACACCTTC.

The chain joins TRBV24-1 to TRBJ2-7; 7 bases are a match to TRBD1. The CDR3 contains 15 residues. CDR1 and CDR2 from the germline V gene are KGHDR and SFDVKD. V was pared by 4 bases and J by 5 bases, with 10 bases of the junction left unmatched. CDR3 amino acids: CATSDQITGADEQYV. The CDR3 nucleotides are TGTGCCACCAGTGACCAAATTACAGGGGCGGACGAGCAGTACGTC.